This T cell receptor (beta chain) stems from a study of PD-L1 blockade in urothelial cancer. Study information: Treatment start was followed by blood analysis at 3 weeks (second dose) and again at 6 weeks.

Method: immunoSEQ multiplex PCR; TCRdb's copy keeps in-frame clones and lacks some. The table records about 130,000 clones, 86% of them present only once. Sample time point: peripheral blood 6 weeks after treatment start. This clone has just a few counts. Its target is not known. Whole-study findings and limits: Lower pretreatment blood TCR clonality, under the median, predicted better survival, researchers reported.

Trimming took 3 bases from V and 3 from J, leaving 18 bases between them. The V gene's germline CDR1 is LNHDA and CDR2 SQIVND (reference sequence). This CDR3 spans 17 amino acids. The input for sequencing was PBMCs, taken around atezolizumab (anti-PD-L1) treatment. V usage is TRBV19 and J usage is TRBJ1-5; no clear D. The source of this sequence is a man aged 50 to 60 with urothelial cancer. Here the CDR3 reads CASSIMMGLLTNQPQHF. The DNA for the CDR3 is TGTGCCAGTAGTATTATGATGGGCCTCCTAACCAATCAGCCCCAGCATTTT.